A single TCR beta chain is shown here with its context. Its antigen remains unidentified. V was clipped by 0 bases and J by 5 bases; unmatched bases: 6. The CDR3 consists of 14 residues. CDR1 and CDR2 (germline): GTSNPN, SVGIG (reference sequence). The data belong to a study of monozygotic twins with cystic fibrosis. Broader study findings: The repertoire was suggested to be naive-dominated, clonality median around 0.0095. In 13 of 16 pairs, V gene usage was closest to the co-twin's. Unrelated CF individuals shared fewer identical clonotypes than monozygotic CF twins. In this small cohort, shared CDR3 numbers showed no association with age, concordance or disease severity.

TCRdb keeps only in-frame clones here, not all; method: immunoSEQ multiplex PCR. Among roughly 13,000 clones listed, 85% to 95% were seen once. The rearrangement links TRBV30 to TRBJ1-2, with 7 bases fitting TRBD1. The material sequenced was blood. The receptor's source is a girl aged 2-9 years with cystic fibrosis. The CDR3 nucleotides are TGTGCCTGGAGTGTAAGGTCAGGGGGGTATGGCTACACCTTC. Translating it yields CAWSVRSGGYGYTF.